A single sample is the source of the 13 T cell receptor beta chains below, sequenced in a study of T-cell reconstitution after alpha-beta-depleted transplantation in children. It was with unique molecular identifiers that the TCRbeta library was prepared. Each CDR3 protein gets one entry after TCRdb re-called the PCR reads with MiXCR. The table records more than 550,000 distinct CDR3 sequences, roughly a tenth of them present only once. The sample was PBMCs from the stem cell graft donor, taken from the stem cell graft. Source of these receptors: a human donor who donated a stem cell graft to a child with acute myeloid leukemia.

The CDR3 nucleotides read TGTGCCAGCAGTCCTTCTCTGGCGGGAGGCCCCGGGGAGCTGTTTTTT. Residues: CASSPSLAGGPGELFF. This chain uses TRBV7-2 with TRBJ2-2; 8 nucleotides match TRBD2. The J segment lost 6 bases and the V segment lost 6 bases, leaving 12 bases of the junction unmatched. The CDR3 spans 16 residues. Germline V CDR1 and CDR2: SGHTA, FQGNSA.

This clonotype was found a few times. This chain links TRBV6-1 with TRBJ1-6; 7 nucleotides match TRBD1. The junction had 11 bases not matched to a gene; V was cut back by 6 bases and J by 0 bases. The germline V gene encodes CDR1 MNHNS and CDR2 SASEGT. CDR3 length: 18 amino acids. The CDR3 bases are TGTGCCAGCAGCCTAACAGGGGAACACGGCTCCTATAATTCACCCCTCCACTTT. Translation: CASSLTGEHGSYNSPLHF.

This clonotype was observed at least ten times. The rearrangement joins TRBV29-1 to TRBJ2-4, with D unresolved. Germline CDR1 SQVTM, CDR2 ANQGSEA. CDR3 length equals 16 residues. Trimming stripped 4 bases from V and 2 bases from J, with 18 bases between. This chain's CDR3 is CSVAWVTFGTKNIQYF. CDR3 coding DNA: TGCAGCGTTGCTTGGGTTACCTTCGGAACCAAAAACATTCAGTACTTC.

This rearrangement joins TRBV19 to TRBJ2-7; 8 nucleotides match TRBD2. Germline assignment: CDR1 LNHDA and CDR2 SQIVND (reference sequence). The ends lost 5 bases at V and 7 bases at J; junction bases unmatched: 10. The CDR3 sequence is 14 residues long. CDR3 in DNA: TGTGCCAGTAGTGTGGCGGGAGGTAATCAAGAGCAGTACTTC. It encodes CASSVAGGNQEQYF.

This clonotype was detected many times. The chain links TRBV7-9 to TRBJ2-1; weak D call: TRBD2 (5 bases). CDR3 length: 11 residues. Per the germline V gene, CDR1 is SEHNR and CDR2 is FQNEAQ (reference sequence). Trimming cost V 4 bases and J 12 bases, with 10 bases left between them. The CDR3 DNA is TGTGCCAGCAGCTATTCCGAGGGGCAGTTCTTC. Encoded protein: CASSYSEGQFF.

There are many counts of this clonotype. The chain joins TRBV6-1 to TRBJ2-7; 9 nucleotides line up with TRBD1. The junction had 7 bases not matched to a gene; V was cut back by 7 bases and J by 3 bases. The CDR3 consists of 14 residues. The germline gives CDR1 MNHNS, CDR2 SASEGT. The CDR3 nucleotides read TGTGCCAGCACTGGGACAGGGTACTACTACGAGCAGTACTTC. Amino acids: CASTGTGYYYEQYF.

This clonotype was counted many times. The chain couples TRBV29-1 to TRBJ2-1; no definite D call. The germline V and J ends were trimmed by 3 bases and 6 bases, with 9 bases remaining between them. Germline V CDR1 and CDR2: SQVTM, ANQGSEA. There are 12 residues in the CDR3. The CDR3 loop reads CSVELNGNEQFF. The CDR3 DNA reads TGCAGCGTTGAGCTGAATGGCAATGAGCAGTTCTTC.

The CDR3, as DNA: TGCAGCGTTGGACACACCGGGACTGGGGGGGACGAGCAGTACTTC. Residues: CSVGHTGTGGDEQYF. The chain couples TRBV29-1 to TRBJ2-7; 7 bases agree with TRBD2. V lost 4 bases to trimming and J lost 5 bases; unmatched junction nucleotides: 14. CDR1 and CDR2 from the germline V gene are SQVTM and ANQGSEA. The CDR3 contains 15 residues.

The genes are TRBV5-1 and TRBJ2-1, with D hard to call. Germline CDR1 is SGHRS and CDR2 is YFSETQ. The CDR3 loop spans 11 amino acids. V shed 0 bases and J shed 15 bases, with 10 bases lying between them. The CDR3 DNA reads TGCGCCAGCAGCTTGGATAAAGTACCGTTCTTC. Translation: CASSLDKVPFF.

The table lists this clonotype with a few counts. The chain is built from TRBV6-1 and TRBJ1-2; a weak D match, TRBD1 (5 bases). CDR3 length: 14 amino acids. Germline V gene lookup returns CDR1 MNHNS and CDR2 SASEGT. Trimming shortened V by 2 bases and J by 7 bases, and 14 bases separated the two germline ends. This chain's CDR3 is CASSENPGISGYTF. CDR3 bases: TGTGCCAGCAGTGAAAATCCAGGGATAAGTGGCTACACCTTC.

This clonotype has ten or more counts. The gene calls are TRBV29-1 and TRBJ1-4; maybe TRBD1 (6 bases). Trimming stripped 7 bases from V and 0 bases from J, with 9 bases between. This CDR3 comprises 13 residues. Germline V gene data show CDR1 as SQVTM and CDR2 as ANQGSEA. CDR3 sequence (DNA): TGCAGCGCTCACAGGGCAACTAATGAAAAACTGTTTTTT. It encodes CSAHRATNEKLFF.

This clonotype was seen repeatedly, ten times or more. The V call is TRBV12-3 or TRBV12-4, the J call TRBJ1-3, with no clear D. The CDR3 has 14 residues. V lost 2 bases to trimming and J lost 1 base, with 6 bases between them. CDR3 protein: CASSLSLSGNTIYF. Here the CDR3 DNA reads TGTGCCAGCAGTTTAAGTCTTTCTGGAAACACCATATATTTT.

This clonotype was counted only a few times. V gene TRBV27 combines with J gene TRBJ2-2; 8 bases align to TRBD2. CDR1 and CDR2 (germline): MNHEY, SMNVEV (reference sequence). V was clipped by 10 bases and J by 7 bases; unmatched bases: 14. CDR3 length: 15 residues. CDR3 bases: TGTGCCACTCAGCGGGAGTCGTGGTCGGTCGGGGAGCTGTTTTTT. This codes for CATQRESWSVGELFF.